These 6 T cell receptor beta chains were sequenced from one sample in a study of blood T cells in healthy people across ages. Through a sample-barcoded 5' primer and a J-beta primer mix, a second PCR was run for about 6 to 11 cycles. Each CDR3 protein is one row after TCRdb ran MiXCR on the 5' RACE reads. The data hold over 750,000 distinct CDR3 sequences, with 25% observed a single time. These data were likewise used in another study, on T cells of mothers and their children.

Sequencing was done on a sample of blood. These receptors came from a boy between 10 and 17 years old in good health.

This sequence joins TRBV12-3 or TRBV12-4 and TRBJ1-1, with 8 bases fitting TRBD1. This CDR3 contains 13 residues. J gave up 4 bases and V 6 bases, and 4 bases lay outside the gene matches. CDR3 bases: TGTGCCAGCAGGCGGACAGGGTTCACTGAAGCTTTCTTT. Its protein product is CASRRTGFTEAFF.

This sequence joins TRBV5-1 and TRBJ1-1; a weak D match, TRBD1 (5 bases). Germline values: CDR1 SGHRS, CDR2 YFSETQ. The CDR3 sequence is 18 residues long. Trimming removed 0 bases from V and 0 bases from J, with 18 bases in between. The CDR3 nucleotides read TGCGCCAGCAGCTTGGCCCTGAGGTCCTTGGACATGAACACTGAAGCTTTCTTT. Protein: CASSLALRSLDMNTEAFF.

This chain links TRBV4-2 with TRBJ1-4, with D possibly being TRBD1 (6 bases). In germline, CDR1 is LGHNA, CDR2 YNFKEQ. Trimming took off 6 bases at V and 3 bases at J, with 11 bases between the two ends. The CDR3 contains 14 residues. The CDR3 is CASSEDSSNEKLFF. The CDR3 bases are TGTGCCAGCAGTGAGGACAGCTCTAATGAAAAACTGTTTTTT.

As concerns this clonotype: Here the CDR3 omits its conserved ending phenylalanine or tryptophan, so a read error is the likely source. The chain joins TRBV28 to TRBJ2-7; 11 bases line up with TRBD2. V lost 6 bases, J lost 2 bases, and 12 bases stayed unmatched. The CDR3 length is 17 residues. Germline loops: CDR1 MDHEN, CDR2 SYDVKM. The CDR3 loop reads CASRRGLAGNKPYEQYL. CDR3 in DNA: TGTGCCAGCAGACGAGGACTAGCGGGCAATAAACCCTACGAGCAGTACCTC.

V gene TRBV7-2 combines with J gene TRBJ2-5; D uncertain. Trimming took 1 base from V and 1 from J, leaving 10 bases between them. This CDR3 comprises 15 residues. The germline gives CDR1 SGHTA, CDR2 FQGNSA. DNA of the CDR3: TGTGCCAGCAGCTTAGGTCCGGCAGTCCAAGAGACCCAGTACTTC. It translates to CASSLGPAVQETQYF.

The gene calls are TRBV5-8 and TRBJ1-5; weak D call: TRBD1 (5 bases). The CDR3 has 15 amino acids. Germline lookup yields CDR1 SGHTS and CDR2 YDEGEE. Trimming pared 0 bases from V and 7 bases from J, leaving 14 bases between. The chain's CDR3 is CASSLGSGGYQPQHF. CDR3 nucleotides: TGTGCCAGCAGCTTGGGGTCGGGGGGGTACCAGCCCCAGCATTTT.